The text below deals with one T cell receptor (beta chain). The antigen remains unidentified. CDR3 length: 12 amino acids. Germline V gene lookup returns CDR1 GTSNPN and CDR2 SVGIG (reference sequence). Trimming stripped 8 bases from V and 7 bases from J, with 17 bases between. PCR primers comprised 60 Vbeta and 13 Jbeta primers. TCRdb keeps only in-frame clones here, not all; method: immunoSEQ multiplex PCR. The sample records 95,000 to 150,000 clones, around 72% being singletons. The entry originates in a study of cytomegalovirus exposure and HLA in healthy donors. Study-level findings and limits: Among donors in an Asian-associated ancestry cluster, a later analysis reportedly found fewer N-insertions than the roughly 700-donor mean. As was reported, the HLA-A and HLA-B alleles of most subjects were accurately predicted from TCR beta sequences.

The sample consisted of PBMCs. The chain employs TRBV30 and TRBJ1-2; possibly TRBD1 for D (5 bases). This sequence originates from a woman between 50 and 59 years old in good health and CMV-seropositive. This CDR3 is CAGGTGLGGYTF. The CDR3 DNA reads as TGTGCCGGGGGGACCGGTCTTGGTGGCTACACCTTC. Complete variable domain (other parts from reference TRBV30 and TRBJ1-2): SQTIHQWPATLVQPVGSPLSLECTVEGTSNPNLYWYRQAAGRGLQLLFYSVGIGQISSEVPQNLSASRPQDRQFILSSKKLLLSDSGFYLCAGGTGLGGYTFGSGTRLTVV.